Listed below are T cell receptor beta chains from one sample, sequenced in a study of blood T cell repertoires in COVID-19. TCRdb's copy holds only in-frame clones and misses some; the assay was immunoSEQ multiplex PCR. Of just under 65,000 clones listed, 86% are singletons. Sequencing used peripheral blood. All receptors derive from a middle-aged man with acute or convalescent COVID-19. CDR3s include the opening cysteine and the closing phenylalanine or tryptophan. A D gene is named only where the DNA matches it firmly. Only some rows state a clone size, as once, few, many or a class for expanded clones.

TRBV5-1	TRBJ1-2	TRBD1	NA	TGCGCCAGCAGCTTGGACGGAGGTGAACCGGGACAGGGGGGCAGCTACACCTTC	CASSLDGGEPGQGGSYTF
TRBV2	TRBJ2-1	NA	NA	TGTGCCAGCAGTGAGCAGATATACAATGAGCAGTTCTTC	CASSEQIYNEQFF
TRBV4-1	TRBJ2-5	NA	NA	TGCGCCAGCAGCCGACTAGTGGGAGGTCAGACCCAGTACTTC	CASSRLVGGQTQYF
TRBV5-1	TRBJ1-4	TRBD1	NA	TGCGCCAGCAGCTTTGACAGGGTCCCTAATGAAAAACTGTTTTTT	CASSFDRVPNEKLFF
TRBV18	TRBJ1-2	NA	NA	TGTGCCAGCTCACCAACAGCATCCGGCTACACCTTC	CASSPTASGYTF
TRBV24-1	TRBJ2-5	NA	few	TGTGCCACCAGTGATCGACAGGGAGGACGGGAGACCCAGTACTTC	CATSDRQGGRETQYF
TRBV28	TRBJ2-4	TRBD2	NA	TGTGCCAGCAGCTTAACCCTACCAAAGCGGGGACCCAAAAACATTCAGTACTTC	CASSLTLPKRGPKNIQYF
TRBV5-1	TRBJ2-5	TRBD2	few	TGCGCCAGCAGCTTTTCCCTAGCGGGGGGTAAAGAGACCCAGTACTTC	CASSFSLAGGKETQYF
TRBV28	TRBJ1-5	NA	NA	TGTGCCAGCAGTCGGTTCTCAGGGGATCGTCAGCCCCAGCATTTT	CASSRFSGDRQPQHF
TRBV6-6	TRBJ1-6	NA	NA	TGTGCCAGCACCCCCGGTAGCTCCTATAATTCACCCCTCCACTTT	CASTPGSSYNSPLHF
TRBV5-1	TRBJ1-4	TRBD1	NA	TGCGCCAGCAGCAGTTGGACAGGGGGCGAAAAACTGTTTTTT	CASSSWTGGEKLFF
TRBV30	TRBJ1-2	NA	NA	TGTGCCTGGAGTATCCCTAAAAGCTATGGCTACACCTTC	CAWSIPKSYGYTF
TRBV11-2	TRBJ1-1	TRBD1	NA	TGTGCCAGCATCAAAGGGGACAGCCCATTGAGGGCTTTCTTT	CASIKGDSPLRAFF
TRBV7-2	TRBJ2-7	NA	NA	TGTGCCAGCAGCTTAGAGACATATTACGAGCAGTACTTC	CASSLETYYEQYF
TRBV4-1	TRBJ1-1	NA	NA	TGCGCCAGCAGCCAACCGGGAACTGAAGCTTTCTTT	CASSQPGTEAFF
TRBV11-3	TRBJ1-2	NA	NA	TGTGCCAGCAGCTTAGCGAGCCTCAATGGCTACACCTTC	CASSLASLNGYTF
TRBV10-1	TRBJ2-5	TRBD2	once	TGCGCCGGCCTCGAGGGACTAGCGGGGGACCAAGAGACCCAGTACTTC	CAGLEGLAGDQETQYF
TRBV3-1/TRBV3-2	TRBJ1-5	NA	once	TGTGCCAGCAGCCGGAATGCAGGGGACCAGCCCCAGCATTTT	CASSRNAGDQPQHF
TRBV6-5	TRBJ1-1	TRBD1	NA	TGTGCCAGCAGTCAGGGGGCAGGGACTGAAGCTTTCTTT	CASSQGAGTEAFF
TRBV10-3	TRBJ2-7	TRBD2	NA	TGTGCCATCAGTGAGATGGGAGGGAGCATCTACGAGCAGTACTTC	CAISEMGGSIYEQYF
TRBV2	TRBJ1-1	TRBD1	NA	TGTGCCAGCAGGGGACAGCAGAACACTGAAGCTTTCTTT	CASRGQQNTEAFF
TRBV5-1	TRBJ2-7	NA	NA	TGCGCCAGCAGCAAAGGGGGGGCGAGTTACGAGCAGTACTTC	CASSKGGASYEQYF
TRBV7-9	TRBJ2-3	NA	NA	TGTGCCAGCAGCTTAGCGCGCCTATCCACAGATACGCAGTATTTT	CASSLARLSTDTQYF
TRBV15	TRBJ2-3	NA	NA	TGTGCCACCAGCAGAGACAGGACAGATACGCAGTATTTT	CATSRDRTDTQYF
TRBV19	TRBJ2-2	TRBD2	NA	TGTGCCAGTAGTATTTACGTGGGGGGGAACGTCGGGGAGCTGTTTTTT	CASSIYVGGNVGELFF
TRBV5-5	TRBJ1-3	TRBD1	NA	TGTGCCAGTACGGGACAGGGGGAGGGCACCATATATTTT	CASTGQGEGTIYF
TRBV19	TRBJ1-1	TRBD1	NA	TGTGCCAGTACCACAGGGGTGAACACTGAAGCTTTCTTT	CASTTGVNTEAFF
TRBV3-1/TRBV3-2	TRBJ2-5	TRBD2	NA	TGTGCCAGCAGCCCCGGGGGAAGCGGGGGTCGAACCCAGTACTTC	CASSPGGSGGRTQYF
TRBV6-5	TRBJ2-3	NA	NA	TGTGCCAGCAGTCCCAAGGGAGCAGATACGCAGTATTTT	CASSPKGADTQYF
TRBV5-1	TRBJ2-7	NA	NA	TGCGCCAGCAGCTTGGCCTACTCCTACGAGCAGTACTTC	CASSLAYSYEQYF
TRBV30	TRBJ1-2	NA	once	TGTGCCTGGGAGGCAGGGGAGCTGGGTTACTACACCTTC	CAWEAGELGYYTF
TRBV11-2	TRBJ2-3	TRBD2	NA	TGTGCCAGCAGCCTCCGTCTGACAGCGGGGGGCACAGATACGCAGTATTTT	CASSLRLTAGGTDTQYF
TRBV5-8	TRBJ1-5	TRBD1	NA	TGTGCCAGCAGCTTGGGGACAGGGGTTAGCAATCAGCCCCAGCATTTT	CASSLGTGVSNQPQHF
TRBV30	TRBJ1-5	NA	NA	TGTGCCTGGAACCCAGGCCCAATAACTAGCAATCAGCCCCAGCATTTT	CAWNPGPITSNQPQHF
TRBV29-1	TRBJ2-1	NA	NA	TGCAGCGTTGGAATGCCGCAGGAGCAGTTCTTC	CSVGMPQEQFF
TRBV5-1	TRBJ1-1	TRBD1	NA	TGCGCCAGCATCTTCACAGCAGGGGGCACTGAAGCTTTCTTT	CASIFTAGGTEAFF
TRBV30	TRBJ1-5	NA	NA	TGTGCCTGGAGTGCTGACAGGTCGGCGGCCCAGCATTTT	CAWSADRSAAQHF
TRBV10-3	TRBJ1-6	NA	NA	TGTGCCATCAGGGACACAGAAAATAATTCACCCCTCCACTTT	CAIRDTENNSPLHF
TRBV5-4	TRBJ2-1	NA	NA	TGTGCCAGCAGCCCGCTTGCGGGGGCCCTCAATGAGCAGTTCTTC	CASSPLAGALNEQFF
TRBV11-3	TRBJ1-6	NA	NA	TGTGCCAGCAGCTTAGAAGCAGGGAAAGGTTCACCCCTCCACTTT	CASSLEAGKGSPLHF
TRBV11-2	TRBJ1-2	TRBD1	NA	TGTGCCAGCAGCTCTGGGACAGGACTTTGGAAAGGTGGCTACACCTTC	CASSSGTGLWKGGYTF